These 28 T cell receptor beta chains were all obtained from the same sample, sequenced in a study of CD8+CD57+ T cells in acquired aplastic anemia. CDR3 and TCR beta VDJ profiling relied on genomic DNA as the template. From the reads, TCRdb called clonotypes with MiXCR, one entry per CDR3 protein. The sample consists of approximately 190,000 distinct CDR3 sequences, roughly 64% of them appearing once. Sequencing was carried out using sorted CD4+, CD8+, or CD8+CD57+ T cells (not recorded which) from PBMCs. Source of these receptors: a human donor with severe aplastic anemia or a healthy control (not recorded which).

The J gene is TRBJ1-3, the V gene TRBV19; D unresolved. Per the germline V gene, CDR1 is LNHDA and CDR2 is SQIVND (reference sequence). V lost 10 bases to trimming and J lost 1 base, with 11 bases between them. The CDR3 sequence is 13 residues long. This chain's CDR3 is CATIQPSGNTIYF. The CDR3 DNA follows: TGTGCCACGATACAGCCGTCTGGAAACACCATATATTTT.

The chain recombines TRBV29-1 with TRBJ2-1; D perhaps matches TRBD2 (6 bases). CDR1 SQVTM and CDR2 ANQGSEA come from the germline V gene. Trimming left V 1 base short and J 5 bases short, with 21 bases between. The CDR3 is 17 residues long. Here the CDR3 DNA reads TGCAGCGTTGAAGGTGCCAGCCCTAGCGAGGAAGACAATGAGCAGTTCTTC. Translation gives CSVEGASPSEEDNEQFF.

The genes are TRBV13 and TRBJ2-7; the match to TRBD2 covers 10 bases. Germline V CDR1 and CDR2: PRHDT, FYEKMQ (reference sequence). The V and J ends lost 3 bases and 2 bases, in that order; junction bases with no gene match: 7. The CDR3 consists of 16 residues. The DNA of the CDR3 is TGTGCCAGCAGCTTTACCGGGACTAGCGTAACCTACGAGCAGTACTTC. Translating it yields CASSFTGTSVTYEQYF.

The chain joins TRBV7-3 to TRBJ1-6; a weak D match, TRBD1 (5 bases). There are 15 residues in the CDR3. V was shortened by 8 bases and J by 0 bases, with 11 bases between the two germline ends. Germline V gene data show CDR1 as SGHTA and CDR2 as FQGTGA. The CDR3 nucleotides are TGTGCCAGCCAGACAGCCAGCTCCTATAATTCACCCCTCCACTTT. Encoded protein: CASQTASSYNSPLHF. The full variable domain, rest sourced from reference TRBV7-3 and TRBJ1-6, is GAGVSQTPSNKVTEKGKYVELRCDPISGHTALYWYRQSLGQGPEFLIYFQGTGAADDSGLPNDRFFAVRPEGSVSTLKIQRTERGDSAVYLCASQTASSYNSPLHFGNGTRLTVT.

The chain links TRBV20-1 to TRBJ2-3; tentatively, D is TRBD1 or TRBD2 (5 bases each). Germline V gives CDR1 DFQATT, CDR2 SNEGSKA (reference sequence). The V end was cut by 0 bases, the J end by 8 bases, with 9 bases between. CDR3 length equals 12 residues. The CDR3 sequence: CSARDDGGTQYF. The DNA of the CDR3 is TGCAGTGCTAGAGATGATGGGGGTACGCAGTATTTT.

Many counts were recorded for this clonotype. V is TRBV3-1 and J is TRBJ2-3; D is unresolved. Germline values: CDR1 LGHDT, CDR2 YNNKEL (reference sequence). V lost 3 bases to trimming and J lost 6 bases, with 13 bases between them. This CDR3 is built from 14 residues. The CDR3 loop reads CASSHVDDGDTQYF. The DNA for the CDR3 is TGTGCCAGCAGCCACGTAGATGACGGGGATACGCAGTATTTT.

The chain is built from TRBV14 and TRBJ2-1, with TRBD2 identical over 14 bases. V lost 3 bases to trimming and J lost 6 bases; unmatched junction nucleotides: 7. CDR3 length equals 17 residues. Germline assignment: CDR1 SGHDN and CDR2 FVKESK. The CDR3 DNA reads TGTGCCAGCAGCCAGGGAAGACTAGCGGGGGGGCCCAATGAGCAGTTCTTC. Protein sequence: CASSQGRLAGGPNEQFF.

In DNA, the CDR3 is TGCGCCAGCAGCCCTGGGCACTTGGGGTCCTACGAGCAGTACTTC. It yields the protein CASSPGHLGSYEQYF. The chain recombines TRBV5-1 with TRBJ2-7, with D hard to call. The V and J ends lost 4 bases and 1 base respectively, with 15 bases between them. Germline assignment: CDR1 SGHRS and CDR2 YFSETQ. The length of the CDR3 is 15 residues.

The V gene is TRBV24-1, the J gene TRBJ2-1; no definite D call. V lost 11 bases and J lost 0, with 19 bases in between. The CDR3 length is 16 residues. Germline CDR1 KGHDR, CDR2 SFDVKD. The CDR3 loop is CASSFSRFNSYNEQFF. In DNA form, the CDR3 reads TGTGCCAGCAGCTTTTCTAGGTTCAACTCCTACAATGAGCAGTTCTTC.

The rearrangement uses TRBV10-3 and TRBJ2-5; 11 bases line up with TRBD2. The CDR3 spans 14 residues. The junction had 3 bases not matched to a gene; V was cut back by 6 bases and J by 3 bases. Germline CDR1 reads ENHRY; CDR2 reads SYGVKD. The CDR3 nucleotides read TGTGCCATCAGGGGGACTAGCGGAGAAGAGACCCAGTACTTC. Its protein product is CAIRGTSGEETQYF.

This clonotype was observed a single time. The junction does not match germline at one end; this may be a read error. The CDR3 loop reads CASSQAGGTLDQPQHF. DNA for the CDR3: TGCGCCAGCAGCCAAGCAGGCGGGACTCTCGATCAGCCCCAGCATTTT. The chain uses TRBV5-8 and TRBJ1-5; D is perhaps TRBD1 (5 bases). Germline-derived CDR1 and CDR2 are SGHTS and YDEGEE. The CDR3 is 16 amino acids.

The rearrangement uses TRBV20-1 and TRBJ2-1; tentatively, D is TRBD1 (6 bases). This CDR3 spans 15 amino acids. Per germline, CDR1 DFQATT and CDR2 SNEGSKA (reference sequence). With 3 bases removed from V and 3 bases from J, the gap between germline ends came to 15 bases. The CDR3 loop reads CSASPTGGYYNEQFF. In nucleotides, the CDR3 is TGCAGTGCTAGTCCGACAGGCGGCTACTACAATGAGCAGTTCTTC.

This chain links TRBV2 with TRBJ2-5; D is uncertain. V gave up 7 bases and J gave up 5 bases, with 20 bases separating them. The CDR3 extends over 15 amino acids. Germline V gene data show CDR1 as SNHLY and CDR2 as FYNNEI. The CDR3: CASTEGQRPRETQYF. CDR3 sequence (DNA): TGTGCCAGCACCGAAGGTCAGCGACCCCGCGAGACCCAGTACTTC. Drawing the rest from reference TRBV2 and TRBJ2-5, the complete variable domain is EPEVTQTPSHQVTQMGQEVILRCVPISNHLYFYWYRQILGQKVEFLVSFYNNEISEKSEIFDDQFSVERPDGSNFTLKIRSTKLEDSAMYFCASTEGQRPRETQYFGPGTRLLVL.

V is TRBV29-1 and J is TRBJ2-1, with a possible D match to TRBD2 (6 bases). CDR1 and CDR2 from the germline V gene are SQVTM and ANQGSEA. This CDR3 spans 13 amino acids. Between the trimmed V and J ends, which lost 6 bases and 4 bases, there was a span of 13 bases. DNA for the CDR3: TGCAGCGTAGCCGCGGGGTATTACAATGAGCAGTTCTTC. This gives the protein CSVAAGYYNEQFF.

The table lists this clonotype with a count of one. This chain joins TRBV5-1 and TRBJ2-3; 11 nucleotides agree with TRBD2. Trimming cost V 4 bases and J 4 bases; bases outside gene matches: 8. Per the germline V gene, CDR1 is SGHRS and CDR2 is YFSETQ. The CDR3 spans 16 residues. CDR3 coding DNA: TGCGCCAGCAGCCGGTTGACTAGCGGGACGTCAGATACGCAGTATTTT. Protein product: CASSRLTSGTSDTQYF.

This clonotype came up many times. The chain joins TRBV2 to TRBJ2-7; 10 bases map to TRBD1. The CDR3 extends over 14 amino acids. V shed 3 bases, J shed 2 bases, and the junction held 1 base outside the gene matches. Germline values: CDR1 SNHLY, CDR2 FYNNEI. This CDR3 is CASSEGTGAYEQYF. For the CDR3, the DNA is TGTGCCAGCAGTGAGGGGACAGGGGCCTACGAGCAGTACTTC.

This clonotype was seen a single time. The genes are TRBV20-1 and TRBJ2-7; 9 nucleotides line up with TRBD2. The germline gives CDR1 DFQATT, CDR2 SNEGSKA (reference sequence). With 5 bases clipped from V and 4 bases from J, the junction kept 9 bases outside the gene matches. CDR3 length equals 14 residues. The chain's CDR3 is CSAGPGTSIYEQYF. For the CDR3, the DNA is TGCAGTGCTGGACCCGGGACTAGCATTTACGAGCAGTACTTC.

V gene TRBV9 combines with J gene TRBJ2-3; TRBD2 aligns across 9 bases. The CDR3 is 16 amino acids. Trimming at V came to 2 bases and at J to 4 bases, leaving 8 bases not matched to a gene. Germline assignment: CDR1 SGDLS and CDR2 YYNGEE. The chain's CDR3 is CASSVMSGGSADTQYF. For the CDR3, the DNA is TGTGCCAGCAGCGTCATGAGCGGGGGGAGTGCAGATACGCAGTATTTT.

CDR3 sequence: CASSEQVNTGELFF. As DNA, the CDR3 is TGTGCCAGCAGTGAGCAGGTCAACACCGGGGAGCTGTTTTTT. The chain is built from TRBV6-1 and TRBJ2-2; D unresolved. CDR1 is MNHNS, CDR2 SASEGT, per germline. This CDR3 comprises 14 residues. Trimming removed 3 bases from V and 2 bases from J, with 7 bases in between.

The chain carries TRBV10-3 and TRBJ2-5; 13 bases are a match to TRBD2. The CDR3 is 17 amino acids. V shed 5 bases, J shed 5 bases, and the junction held 11 bases outside the gene matches. Germline V lookup: CDR1 ENHRY, CDR2 SYGVKD. CDR3 amino acids: CAISRARLAGGFETQYF. The CDR3 bases are TGTGCCATCAGTAGGGCCAGACTAGCGGGGGGTTTTGAGACCCAGTACTTC.

Note on this clonotype: At one end, the junction sequence differs from germline, possibly due to a read error. J is TRBJ2-1 and V is TRBV7-7, with 12 bases matching TRBD2. The CDR3 length is 13 residues. CDR1 and CDR2 from the germline V gene are SSHAT and FNYEAQ (reference sequence). CDR3 loop: CASSRLAGDEQFF. In DNA, the CDR3 is TGTGCTAGCAGCCGACTAGCGGGAGATGAGCAGTTCTTC.

V and J are TRBV20-1 and TRBJ2-7, with D perhaps matching TRBD1 (6 bases). Germline-derived CDR1 and CDR2 are DFQATT and SNEGSKA (reference sequence). Trimming cost V 3 bases and J 0 bases, with 18 bases left between them. The CDR3 sequence is 16 residues long. The DNA for the CDR3 is TGCAGTGCTAGTCCCGTAGGCCCGGGACACTCCTACGAGCAGTACTTC. This sequence encodes CSASPVGPGHSYEQYF.

This chain joins TRBV24-1 and TRBJ2-1; D possibly corresponds to TRBD2 (5 bases). V was trimmed by 4 bases and J by 7 bases, leaving 10 bases between them. Germline lookup yields CDR1 KGHDR and CDR2 SFDVKD. The CDR3 is 13 amino acids. Here the CDR3 reads CATSDRRGNEQFF. CDR3 bases: TGTGCCACCAGTGACAGGAGAGGGAATGAGCAGTTCTTC.

The chain couples TRBV2 to TRBJ2-5; D might be TRBD1 (6 bases). V was pared by 1 base and J by 5 bases, with 11 bases between. The CDR3 extends over 14 amino acids. The germline CDR1 and CDR2 sequences are SNHLY and FYNNEI. The CDR3: CASSEGQVQETQYF. In nucleotides, the CDR3 is TGTGCCAGCAGTGAAGGACAGGTCCAGGAGACCCAGTACTTC.

The V and J genes are TRBV9 and TRBJ2-3; TRBD2 might be the D (5 bases). Trimming left V 3 bases short and J 4 bases short, with 9 bases between. Germline CDR1 SGDLS, CDR2 YYNGEE. This CDR3 is built from 13 residues. The CDR3 here is CASSAGLADTQYF. The CDR3 DNA follows: TGTGCCAGCAGCGCGGGGTTGGCAGATACGCAGTATTTT.

This clonotype was seen only a few times. V usage is TRBV7-7 and J usage is TRBJ2-7, with TRBD1 matching over 8 bases. The CDR3 is made up of 15 amino acids. Germline V gene data show CDR1 as SSHAT and CDR2 as FNYEAQ (reference sequence). The V segment lost 5 bases and the J segment 1 base; nucleotides outside the gene matches: 7. The CDR3 coding sequence is TGTGCCAGCAGCCTCGGGACAGGTGTATCCTACGAGCAGTACTTC. This encodes CASSLGTGVSYEQYF. Complete variable domain (other parts from reference TRBV7-7 and TRBJ2-7): GAGVSQSPRYKVTKRGQDVTLRCDPISSHATLYWYQQALGQGPEFLTYFNYEAQPDKSGLPSDRFSAERPEGSISTLTIQRTEQRDSAMYRCASSLGTGVSYEQYFGPGTRLTVT.

The chain recombines TRBV15 with TRBJ2-5; 8 bases are a match to TRBD1. CDR1 and CDR2 from the germline V gene are LNHNV and YYDKDF (reference sequence). V dropped 4 bases and J dropped 6; count of bases not matched to a gene: 10. The CDR3 loop spans 15 amino acids. DNA of the CDR3: TGTGCCACCAGCACTATTGCGACAGGGGTGAAGACCCAGTACTTC. Translation gives CATSTIATGVKTQYF.

This clonotype has only a few counts. J is TRBJ2-7 and V is TRBV9; no reliable D call. The germline CDR1 and CDR2 sequences are SGDLS and YYNGEE. The CDR3 is 14 amino acids. V was pared by 0 bases and J by 5 bases, with 12 bases between. The CDR3 reads CASSVGSASNEQYF. The CDR3 nucleotides read TGTGCCAGCAGCGTAGGAAGTGCGAGTAACGAGCAGTACTTC.